The entry below describes one T cell receptor beta chain. The data originate from a study of blood T cell repertoires in COVID-19. Background on the study: Both acute and convalescent COVID-19 samples were obtained from the United States, Italy and Spain. T cells, B-cell-depleted T cells, or PBMCs supplied cDNA or gDNA.

The germline gives CDR1 LGHNT, CDR2 FRNRAP. The V and J ends lost 0 bases and 4 bases, in that order; junction bases with no gene match: 7. This CDR3 spans 16 amino acids. In the original analysis: Nucleated cell number was recorded as an estimate derived from reference gene primer amplification. Sequencing used immunoSEQ multiplex PCR; TCRdb keeps in-frame clones, though not all of them. V and J calls and clone size come straight from that table; D and trimming were deduced from the DNA. The data show roughly 110,000 clones, 70% to 80% seen once. This receptor was taken from a human donor with acute or convalescent COVID-19. The donor label of this sample is uncertain. The specimen sequenced was peripheral blood. The chain recombines TRBV12-5 with TRBJ1-2, with TRBD1 identical over 8 bases. CDR3 region: CASGLVQGEGAYGYTF. Here the CDR3 DNA reads TGTGCTAGTGGTTTGGTACAGGGGGAGGGGGCCTATGGCTACACCTTC.